What follows describes a single T cell receptor (beta chain). Its specificity is unknown. The sample belongs to a study of cytomegalovirus exposure and HLA in healthy donors. General study findings and limits: There were around 160 TCR beta chains listed as cytomegalovirus-associated. Most of the CMV-associated TCR beta chains (in a later analysis) appeared to be HLA-restricted.

PCR amplification relied on 60 Vbeta primers (plus 13 Jbeta primers). Some clones are missing from TCRdb's copy, which holds only in-frame ones; the method was immunoSEQ multiplex PCR. The sample lists more than 200,000 clones, around 80% occurring once. Sequencing was performed on PBMCs. The origin of this receptor is a man in his forties in good health and CMV-seronegative.

Here the CDR3 reads CSVAREQFF. CDR3 coding DNA: TGCAGCGTTGCCAGGGAACAGTTCTTC. The chain uses TRBV29-1 and TRBJ2-1; D may be TRBD1 (5 bases). Germline CDR1 and CDR2: SQVTM and ANQGSEA. V dropped 4 bases and J dropped 13 bases, with 8 bases sitting between them. The CDR3 consists of 9 residues.